Sequencing of this T cell receptor beta chain was carried out in a study of T cells in Graves' hyperthyroidism and ophthalmopathy (dated by TCRdb to about 2019). Concerning the study at large: Peripheral blood was sampled at the time of initial diagnosis, prior to any treatment. To identify TCR V-J signatures that set the groups apart, the researchers used a discovery cohort of approximately 98 patients, made up of 40 to 45 with Graves' ophthalmopathy and about 59 with stable Graves' hyperthyroidism. An independent validation cohort of fewer than 20 hyperthyroidism patients and approximately 15 patients who later progressed to ophthalmopathy tested prospective prediction of ophthalmopathy. The 75 to 100 discovery patients were randomly split 7:3 into training and test sets. In more than five Graves' hyperthyroidism patients, the study also compared T-cell repertoires from thyroid tissue with T-cell repertoires from blood. Once sampling was done, hyperthyroidism patients were given methimazole at a starting dose of 30 mg daily, whereas ophthalmopathy patients were given high-dose intravenous methylprednisolone. TCR Vbeta CDR3 sequencing of 130 to 150 peripheral blood samples (approximately 44 ophthalmopathy, about 74 hyperthyroidism and some 17 progressor patients) is reported in the paper.

For CDR1 and CDR2, the germline V gene lists SGHRS and YFSETQ. Trimming removed 7 bases from V and 0 bases from J, leaving 13 bases between the germline ends. The CDR3 has 14 amino acids, counting the end cysteine and phenylalanine. Left in the record is the CDR3 DNA by itself, 42 bases read in frame from the first base. TCR beta CDR3 regions were amplified from RNA transcripts. The TCR CDR3 was subjected to a first round of RT-PCR using the HTBI primer set and the Qiagen OneStep RT-PCR kit. A second multiplex PCR round built the libraries, followed by size selection and purification. The libraries were sequenced on an Illumina HiSeq2000 using paired-end 100 bp reads. Under the source paper's analysis protocol: SOAPnuke was used to process the raw data, removing reads that contained adapters or uncalled bases, had a mean Phred below 15, or lacked an exact match to the constant primer or identifier. High-quality paired reads were merged using COPE v1.2.5, and each unique nucleotide sequence was defined as a clonotype. MiTCR v1.1 was used to align clonotypes to the IMGT TRBV, TRBD and TRBJ reference segments. Only V-J combinations with frequency above 0.0001, covering approximately 99% of repertoires, were analysed. A TCS score was defined as the ratio of F50 (clonal expansion) to E x V (chaos), with BLOSUM62-based TCRdist applied between CDR3 peptides within each V-J. Welch's t-statistics and random forest reduced some 510 V-J features to 10 to 15, which were used in a naive Bayes classifier (R e1071). The public reads were quality trimmed at Q25 with fastp and then assembled into clones with MiXCR by TCRdb, keeping productive beta chains. Identical CDR3 protein sequences are pooled into one entry, listed with their most common genes and DNA. The V and J calls and clone size come from TCRdb's table, not from the authors' own analysis. For this sample the table gives 470,000 or so distinct CDR3 sequences, of which about 20% were detected only once. Approximately 25% of the sample lies in the top ten.

This clonotype was recorded at least ten times. This clone's antigen is unknown. No much larger clonotype is one base removed from it; base qualities were not supplied. Study-wide findings and limitations: In validation, progression to ophthalmopathy was predicted by the model with roughly 69% sensitivity and about 72% specificity, a median of roughly 6 months before onset. Most expanded thyroid clonotypes (frequency above 0.001) were also detected in blood, suggesting blood repertoires may reflect thyroid immune responses. A model built on a 13 V-J signature distinguished ophthalmopathy from stable hyperthyroidism, reaching 85% to 90% sensitivity and around 82% specificity in cross-validation and 80%/75% in testing. Sample size was not statistically predetermined, and blinding of investigators to group allocation was not performed.

Stable Graves' hyperthyroidism was defined as no progression to ophthalmopathy during 18 months of follow-up. Hyperthyroidism patients were aged 18 to 65 years and newly diagnosed, with disease duration of less than 2 months. The study excluded patients with uncontrolled infections, other autoimmune diseases, pregnancy or lactation. Clinical symptoms, serum thyroxine and TRAb, thyroid ultrasound, and orbital computed tomography formed the basis for the diagnoses. PBMCs were isolated from 10 ml of fresh peripheral blood by Ficoll-Paque density gradient centrifugation. Total RNA was extracted using Trizol reagent, and RNA quality was assessed on an Agilent 2100 Bioanalyzer.

Sequencing was performed on blood. This receptor was identified in a man younger than 35 with Graves' hyperthyroidism. The chain joins TRBV5-1 to TRBJ1-2; the D gene is not confidently resolved. At the DNA level, the sequence is TGCGCCAGCCGTACAGCTTCAGCTAACTATGGCTACACCTTC. Translated, it reads CASRTASANYGYTF. When the CDR3 is completed using the reference TRBV5-1 and TRBJ1-2 genes on either side, the full variable domain is KAGVTQTPRYLIKTRGQQVTLSCSPISGHRSVSWYQQTPGQGLQFLFEYFSETQRNKGNFPGRFSGRQFSNSRSEMNVSTLELGDSALYLCASRTASANYGYTFGSGTRLTVV.